These T cell receptor beta chains were read from a single sample in a study of graft-versus-host responses after intestinal transplantation. No antigen has been identified for these receptors. Sequenced by immunoSEQ multiplex PCR; TCRdb stores in-frame clones only, minus some. The table shows over 90,000 clones, with roughly 91% occurring only once. Sequenced here: unstimulated CD8+ T cells sorted from spleen or lymph node cells, sampled before intestinal transplant. Receptors were obtained from a human donor who received an intestinal transplant. CDR3s include the opening cysteine and the closing phenylalanine or tryptophan. D genes are given only for firm matches. Expanded clones get a size class; other rows say once, few or many, or leave the size out.

D gene: TRBD2
V gene: TRBV4-1
clone size: once
J gene: TRBJ2-7
CDR3 DNA: TGCGCCAGCAGCCAAGACCGGGACTATACCTACGAGCAGTACTTC
CDR3 protein: CASSQDRDYTYEQYF

D gene: NA
V gene: TRBV4-1
clone size: NA
J gene: TRBJ1-1
CDR3 DNA: TGCGCCAGCAGCCAAGAGGGGAGATACACTGAAGCTTTCTTT
CDR3 protein: CASSQEGRYTEAFF

D gene: TRBD1
V gene: TRBV6-1
clone size: few
J gene: TRBJ2-7
CDR3 DNA: TGTGCCAGCAGTGGGGACAGGGGCAACGAGCAGTACTTC
CDR3 protein: CASSGDRGNEQYF

D gene: NA
V gene: TRBV5-6
clone size: NA
J gene: TRBJ2-2
CDR3 DNA: TGTGCCAGCAGCCGACTGGGCACCGGGGAGCTGTTTTTT
CDR3 protein: CASSRLGTGELFF

D gene: NA
V gene: TRBV27
clone size: NA
J gene: TRBJ2-1
CDR3 DNA: TGTGCCAGCAGTTTGGACAGCCTAGGTTATGAGCAGTTCTTC
CDR3 protein: CASSLDSLGYEQFF

D gene: TRBD2
V gene: TRBV6-5
clone size: NA
J gene: TRBJ2-5
CDR3 DNA: TGTGCCAGCAGCATGGGACTAGCGGGAGAGACCCAGTACTTC
CDR3 protein: CASSMGLAGETQYF

D gene: NA
V gene: TRBV7-9
clone size: once
J gene: TRBJ2-7
CDR3 DNA: TGTGCCAGCAGCTCTGAGATGTACGAGCAGTACTTC
CDR3 protein: CASSSEMYEQYF

D gene: NA
V gene: TRBV19
clone size: NA
J gene: TRBJ2-1
CDR3 DNA: TGTGCCAGTAGTATAGAGGGGGGAGAGGATTACAATGAGCAGTTCTTC
CDR3 protein: CASSIEGGEDYNEQFF

D gene: NA
V gene: TRBV4-1
clone size: few
J gene: TRBJ1-2
CDR3 DNA: TGCGCCAGCAGCCAGCCACAGGATGGCTATGGCTACACCTTC
CDR3 protein: CASSQPQDGYGYTF

D gene: TRBD2
V gene: TRBV4-1
clone size: NA
J gene: TRBJ2-3
CDR3 DNA: TGCGCCAGCAGCCAAGATGGGAACGGGGGGGCAGATACGCAGTATTTT
CDR3 protein: CASSQDGNGGADTQYF

D gene: TRBD1
V gene: TRBV19
clone size: NA
J gene: TRBJ2-7
CDR3 DNA: TGTGCCAGTAGTATGACAGGGGGATCCTACGAGCAGTACTTC
CDR3 protein: CASSMTGGSYEQYF

D gene: NA
V gene: TRBV28
clone size: NA
J gene: TRBJ2-7
CDR3 DNA: TGTGCCAGCAGTTTAAGCTTAAAATACGAGCAGTACTTC
CDR3 protein: CASSLSLKYEQYF

D gene: TRBD1
V gene: TRBV5-1
clone size: NA
J gene: TRBJ2-7
CDR3 DNA: TGCGCCGGCAGCTCCATCGAAGCGGGGACAGGGATCCACGAGCAGTACTTC
CDR3 protein: CAGSSIEAGTGIHEQYF

D gene: NA
V gene: TRBV6-6
clone size: NA
J gene: TRBJ2-2
CDR3 DNA: TGTGCCAGCAGTTACCTCCCCGCGACCGGGGAGCTGTTTTTT
CDR3 protein: CASSYLPATGELFF

D gene: NA
V gene: TRBV5-1
clone size: few
J gene: TRBJ1-2
CDR3 DNA: TGCGCCAGCAGCTTGGCGGCAGGGGATGGGCATGGCTACACCTTC
CDR3 protein: CASSLAAGDGHGYTF

D gene: TRBD2
V gene: TRBV10-2
clone size: NA
J gene: TRBJ2-3
CDR3 DNA: TGCGCCAGCAGCGATCCTGAGGTAGCGGGGGCCCCAGATACGCAGTATTTT
CDR3 protein: CASSDPEVAGAPDTQYF

D gene: NA
V gene: TRBV5-1
clone size: NA
J gene: TRBJ2-3
CDR3 DNA: TGCGCCAGCAGCTCTGGACTAAGAGGCACAGATACGCAGTATTTT
CDR3 protein: CASSSGLRGTDTQYF

D gene: NA
V gene: TRBV7-2
clone size: NA
J gene: TRBJ2-3
CDR3 DNA: TGTGCCAGCAGCTTAGTAGGGGTCGCCTCGACGCATACGCAGTATTTT
CDR3 protein: CASSLVGVASTHTQYF

D gene: NA
V gene: TRBV28
clone size: NA
J gene: TRBJ2-7
CDR3 DNA: TGTGCCAGCAGTCTCGGACTGCCCTCCTACGAGCAGTACTTC
CDR3 protein: CASSLGLPSYEQYF

D gene: TRBD1
V gene: TRBV28
clone size: NA
J gene: TRBJ1-1
CDR3 DNA: TGTGCCAGCCTTGGGGACAGAAGAAACACTGAAGCTTTCTTT
CDR3 protein: CASLGDRRNTEAFF

D gene: TRBD1
V gene: TRBV27
clone size: NA
J gene: TRBJ1-2
CDR3 DNA: TGTGCCAGCAGTTTCCGGGACAGGGAGGGGGCATACTATGGCTACACCTTC
CDR3 protein: CASSFRDREGAYYGYTF

D gene: NA
V gene: TRBV19
clone size: NA
J gene: TRBJ1-1
CDR3 DNA: TGTGCCAGTAGTATCGTAGGAGGGGAAGCTTTCTTT
CDR3 protein: CASSIVGGEAFF

D gene: NA
V gene: TRBV5-1
clone size: NA
J gene: TRBJ2-3
CDR3 DNA: TGCGCCAGCAGCGAACATTCTAGCACAGATACGCAGTATTTT
CDR3 protein: CASSEHSSTDTQYF

D gene: TRBD1
V gene: TRBV6-1
clone size: NA
J gene: TRBJ1-1
CDR3 DNA: TGTGCCAGCAGTTCCCGGGACAGGGCGGACGGAGCTTTCTTT
CDR3 protein: CASSSRDRADGAFF

D gene: NA
V gene: TRBV6-1
clone size: once
J gene: TRBJ2-7
CDR3 DNA: TGTGCCAGCAGTGACCCCATCTACGAGCAGTACTTC
CDR3 protein: CASSDPIYEQYF

D gene: NA
V gene: TRBV19
clone size: NA
J gene: TRBJ1-2
CDR3 DNA: TGTGCCAGTAGTGGGGGGACCCCGAGAGTAGATGGCTACACCTTC
CDR3 protein: CASSGGTPRVDGYTF

D gene: TRBD1
V gene: TRBV19
clone size: NA
J gene: TRBJ2-7
CDR3 DNA: TGTGCCAGTAGTATTGGGACAGGGAAGTACGAGCAGTACTTC
CDR3 protein: CASSIGTGKYEQYF

D gene: TRBD2
V gene: TRBV5-1
clone size: NA
J gene: TRBJ2-2
CDR3 DNA: TGCGCCAGCAGCGTTGCGGGGGACGGGAGGAGCACCGGGGAGCTGTTTTTT
CDR3 protein: CASSVAGDGRSTGELFF

D gene: NA
V gene: TRBV19
clone size: NA
J gene: TRBJ1-1
CDR3 DNA: TGTGCCAGTAGTATAGACCGGGTGCTGAACACTGAAGCTTTCTTT
CDR3 protein: CASSIDRVLNTEAFF

D gene: NA
V gene: TRBV19
clone size: NA
J gene: TRBJ2-1
CDR3 DNA: TGTGCCAGTAGTATCGTGCTAGATGGTTTCTATGAGCAGTTCTTC
CDR3 protein: CASSIVLDGFYEQFF

D gene: NA
V gene: TRBV15
clone size: NA
J gene: TRBJ1-1
CDR3 DNA: TGTGCCACCAGCGAAGCCAACACTGAAGCTTTCTTT
CDR3 protein: CATSEANTEAFF

D gene: TRBD1
V gene: TRBV28
clone size: NA
J gene: TRBJ2-7
CDR3 DNA: TGTGCCAGCAGGACTACAGGGGTAGAGCAGTACTTC
CDR3 protein: CASRTTGVEQYF

D gene: TRBD1
V gene: TRBV19
clone size: NA
J gene: TRBJ2-7
CDR3 DNA: TGTGCCAGTAGTATCGGACTACGGACAGGGCTACAGTACGAGCAGTACTTC
CDR3 protein: CASSIGLRTGLQYEQYF

D gene: NA
V gene: TRBV11-2
clone size: NA
J gene: TRBJ2-7
CDR3 DNA: TGTGCCAGCAGCTTAGAGGCAGGGGGAGGATACGAGCAGTACTTC
CDR3 protein: CASSLEAGGGYEQYF

D gene: NA
V gene: TRBV5-1
clone size: NA
J gene: TRBJ2-3
CDR3 DNA: TGCGCCAGCAGCTTTGCAGGTACGCAGTATTTT
CDR3 protein: CASSFAGTQYF

D gene: NA
V gene: TRBV5-6
clone size: NA
J gene: TRBJ2-1
CDR3 DNA: TGTGCCAGCAGCTTGGACGGTGGCTCCTACAATGAGCAGTTCTTC
CDR3 protein: CASSLDGGSYNEQFF

D gene: NA
V gene: TRBV5-6
clone size: NA
J gene: TRBJ2-7
CDR3 DNA: TGTGCCAGCAGCCCAGGACCGGAGGGGTACGAGCAGTACTTC
CDR3 protein: CASSPGPEGYEQYF

D gene: TRBD1
V gene: TRBV25-1
clone size: NA
J gene: TRBJ1-2
CDR3 DNA: TGTGCCAGCAGTGAGAGGGACAGGGATGGCCATGGCTACACCTTC
CDR3 protein: CASSERDRDGHGYTF

D gene: TRBD1
V gene: TRBV10-1
clone size: NA
J gene: TRBJ2-4
CDR3 DNA: TGCGCCAGCAGCGGGCCGGGGACAGGGGGTAAAAACATTCAGTACTTC
CDR3 protein: CASSGPGTGGKNIQYF

D gene: TRBD1
V gene: TRBV7-9
clone size: few
J gene: TRBJ2-3
CDR3 DNA: TGTGCCAGCAGCCACACCCTCGAGGACAGGGGGTATTTT
CDR3 protein: CASSHTLEDRGYF

D gene: TRBD1
V gene: TRBV4-3
clone size: few
J gene: TRBJ2-7
CDR3 DNA: TGCGCCAGCAGCCAAGATCTAATAGGGACAGCGGAGCAGTACTTC
CDR3 protein: CASSQDLIGTAEQYF